The entry that follows covers one TCR beta chain sequence. The same CDR3 arises from other DNA sequences in this sample as well. The data were taken from a study of immune evolution from preneoplasia to lung adenocarcinoma. Germline values: CDR1 MNHNS, CDR2 SASEGT. There are 12 residues in the CDR3. Trimming took 0 bases from V and 4 from J, leaving 4 bases between them. Clones were sequenced by immunoSEQ multiplex PCR, and TCRdb holds only the in-frame ones, with some missing. The sample lists around 2,400 clones; roughly 80% were seen once. The J gene is TRBJ2-7, the V gene TRBV6-1; no clear D gene. Sequencing was carried out using FFPE adjacent normal lung tissue. The TCR sequence derives from a person between 65 and 80 years old with lung adenocarcinoma. CDR3 sequence reads: CASSEAGYEQYF. The CDR3 region has the DNA TGTGCCAGCAGTGAAGCAGGGTACGAGCAGTACTTC.